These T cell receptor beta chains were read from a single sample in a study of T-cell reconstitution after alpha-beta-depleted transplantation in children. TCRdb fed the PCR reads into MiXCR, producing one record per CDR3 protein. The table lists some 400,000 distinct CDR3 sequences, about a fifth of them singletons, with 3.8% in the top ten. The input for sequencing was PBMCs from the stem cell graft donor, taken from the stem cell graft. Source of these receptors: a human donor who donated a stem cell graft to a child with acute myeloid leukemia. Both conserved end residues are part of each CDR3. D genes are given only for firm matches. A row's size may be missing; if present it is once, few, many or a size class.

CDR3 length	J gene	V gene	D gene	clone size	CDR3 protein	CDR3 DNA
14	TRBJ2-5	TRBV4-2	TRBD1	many	CASSPWDRQETQYF	TGTGCCAGCAGCCCTTGGGACAGACAAGAGACCCAGTACTTC
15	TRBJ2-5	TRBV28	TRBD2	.	CASRRGAGGRETQYF	TGTGCCAGCAGGCGGGGAGCGGGAGGGAGGGAGACCCAGTACTTC
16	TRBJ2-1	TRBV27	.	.	CASSGTRQSSYNEQFF	TGTGCCAGCAGCGGGACTCGTCAGAGCTCCTACAATGAGCAGTTCTTC
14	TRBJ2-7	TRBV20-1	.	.	CSARDIGITYEQYF	TGCAGTGCTAGAGATATCGGCATAACCTACGAGCAGTACTTC
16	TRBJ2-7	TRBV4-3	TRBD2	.	CASSQDASGSSYEQYF	TGCGCCAGCAGCCAAGATGCTAGCGGGAGTTCATACGAGCAGTACTTC
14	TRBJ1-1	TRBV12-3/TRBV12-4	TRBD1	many	CASSGRQGNTEAFF	TGTGCCAGCAGTGGAAGACAGGGAAACACTGAAGCTTTCTTT
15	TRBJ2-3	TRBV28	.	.	CASSFAGRYTDTQYF	TGTGCCAGCAGTTTTGCGGGTCGGTACACAGATACGCAGTATTTT
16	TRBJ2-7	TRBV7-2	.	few	CASSLVGRGFAYEQYF	TGTGCCAGCAGCTTAGTGGGCAGGGGATTCGCCTACGAGCAGTACTTC
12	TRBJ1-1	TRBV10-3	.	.	CAISPSEGSAFF	TGTGCCATCAGCCCTTCGGAGGGAAGTGCTTTCTTT
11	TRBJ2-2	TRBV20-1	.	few	CSARNTGELFF	TGCAGTGCAAGAAACACCGGGGAGCTGTTTTTT
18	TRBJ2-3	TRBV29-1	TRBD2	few	CSVDGLAGDEVWADTQYF	TGCAGCGTTGACGGACTAGCGGGAGATGAAGTGTGGGCAGATACGCAGTATTTT
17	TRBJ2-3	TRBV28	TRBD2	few	CASSSRDGRLWTDTQYF	TGTGCCAGCAGTTCTCGGGACGGGAGGCTTTGGACAGATACGCAGTATTTT
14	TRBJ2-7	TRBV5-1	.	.	CASSSDRPGREQYF	TGCGCCAGCAGCTCCGACAGGCCAGGGAGGGAGCAGTACTTC
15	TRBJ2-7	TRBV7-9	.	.	CASSLDRDTTYEQYF	TGTGCCAGCAGCTTAGATAGGGACACCACCTACGAGCAGTACTTC
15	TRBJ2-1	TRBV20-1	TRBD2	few	CSATQHSGSYDEQFF	TGCAGTGCTACCCAACACAGCGGGAGTTATGATGAGCAGTTCTTC
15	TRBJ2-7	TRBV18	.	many	CASSPPGKGGNEQYF	TGTGCCAGCTCACCACCGGGGAAAGGGGGGAACGAGCAGTACTTC
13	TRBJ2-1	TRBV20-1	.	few	CSAHRSSYNEQFF	TGCAGTGCTCACAGGAGCTCCTACAATGAGCAGTTCTTC
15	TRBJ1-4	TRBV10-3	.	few	CAISDRGTTNEKLFF	TGTGCCATCAGTGACCGGGGCACAACTAATGAAAAACTGTTTTTT
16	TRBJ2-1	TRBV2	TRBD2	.	CASSDPTSGRDNEQFF	TGTGCCAGCAGCGATCCCACTAGCGGGAGGGACAATGAGCAGTTCTTC
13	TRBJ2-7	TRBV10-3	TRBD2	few	CAISSGREGSQYF	TGTGCCATCAGTTCGGGGCGGGAGGGTTCGCAGTACTTC
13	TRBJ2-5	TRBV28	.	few	CASSVVGQETQYF	TGTGCCAGCAGCGTAGTGGGGCAAGAGACCCAGTACTTC
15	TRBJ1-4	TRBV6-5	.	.	CASSYLVGVNEKLFF	TGTGCCAGCAGTTACTTGGTAGGGGTCAATGAAAAACTGTTTTTT
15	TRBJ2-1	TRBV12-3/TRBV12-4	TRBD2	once	CASSLSGRTNNEQFF	TGTGCCAGCAGCCTCAGCGGGAGGACGAACAATGAGCAGTTCTTC
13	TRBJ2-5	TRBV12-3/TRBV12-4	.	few	CASSLSAKETQYF	TGTGCCAGCAGTTTATCAGCTAAAGAGACCCAGTACTTC
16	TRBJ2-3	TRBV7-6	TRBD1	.	CASSLVIQGSTDTQYF	TGTGCCAGCAGCTTAGTTATACAGGGGAGCACAGATACGCAGTATTTT
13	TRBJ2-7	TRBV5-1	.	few	CASSLWIAYEQYF	TGCGCCAGCAGCTTGTGGATCGCCTACGAGCAGTACTTC
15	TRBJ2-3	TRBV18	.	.	CASSPTGRITDTQYF	TGTGCCAGCTCACCAACGGGGCGCATTACAGATACGCAGTATTTT
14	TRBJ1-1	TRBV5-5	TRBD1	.	CASSLTGVRTEAFF	TGTGCCAGCAGCTTGACAGGGGTTCGCACTGAAGCTTTCTTT
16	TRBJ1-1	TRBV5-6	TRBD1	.	CASSLDTGTVNTEAFF	TGTGCCAGCAGCTTGGACACCGGGACAGTGAACACTGAAGCTTTCTTT
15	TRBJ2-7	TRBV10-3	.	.	CAISDPRDGAYEQYF	TGTGCCATCAGTGACCCCAGGGACGGGGCCTACGAGCAGTACTTC
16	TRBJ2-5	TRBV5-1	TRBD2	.	CASRAPRGGRDETQYF	TGCGCCAGCAGGGCCCCGCGGGGGGGGCGCGATGAGACCCAGTACTTC
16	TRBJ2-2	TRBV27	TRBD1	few	CASSSRQGANTGELFF	TGTGCCAGCAGTTCAAGACAGGGGGCGAACACCGGGGAGCTGTTTTTT
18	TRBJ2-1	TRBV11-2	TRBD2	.	CASSRTSGSLRSYNEQFF	TGTGCCAGCAGCCGGACTAGCGGGAGCCTCAGGTCCTACAATGAGCAGTTCTTC
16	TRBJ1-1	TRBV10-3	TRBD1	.	CAISEDYRGINTEAFF	TGTGCCATCAGTGAAGATTACAGGGGGATAAACACTGAAGCTTTCTTT
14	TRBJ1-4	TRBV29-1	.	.	CSVTLSVGYEKLFF	TGCAGCGTCACACTTTCGGTAGGATACGAAAAACTGTTTTTT
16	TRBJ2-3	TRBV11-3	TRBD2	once	CASTKPGLEFTDTQYF	TGTGCCAGCACCAAACCGGGACTAGAATTCACAGATACGCAGTATTTT
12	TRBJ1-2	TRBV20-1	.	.	CSARGRGYGYTF	TGCAGTGCTAGAGGAAGAGGCTATGGCTACACCTTC
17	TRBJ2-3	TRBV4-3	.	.	CASSQDFSSLNPDTQYF	TGCGCCAGCAGCCAAGATTTCTCTAGTCTAAACCCAGATACGCAGTATTTT
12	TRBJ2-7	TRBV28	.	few	CASSPTNHEQYF	TGTGCCAGCAGTCCGACAAATCACGAGCAGTACTTC
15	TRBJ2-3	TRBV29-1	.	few	CSALPTGPSIDTQYF	TGCAGCGCCCTCCCCACAGGACCCAGCATCGATACGCAGTATTTT
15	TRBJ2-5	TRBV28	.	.	CASSPDPYKGETQYF	TGTGCCAGCAGCCCCGACCCCTACAAAGGGGAGACCCAGTACTTC
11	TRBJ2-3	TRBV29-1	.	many	CSVVLPDTQYF	TGCAGCGTTGTACTCCCGGATACGCAGTATTTT
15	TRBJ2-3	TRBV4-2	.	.	CASSHRDLSTDTQYF	TGTGCCAGCAGCCACCGGGACTTAAGCACAGATACGCAGTATTTT
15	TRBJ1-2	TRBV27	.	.	CASSFQTALPYGYTF	TGTGCCAGCAGTTTCCAGACAGCTCTCCCCTATGGCTACACCTTC
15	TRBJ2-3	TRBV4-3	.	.	CASSQGGQPTDTQYF	TGCGCCAGCAGCCAAGGGGGGCAGCCCACAGATACGCAGTATTTT
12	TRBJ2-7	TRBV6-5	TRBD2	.	CGSGRSSYEQYF	TGTGGGAGCGGGAGAAGCTCCTACGAGCAGTACTTC
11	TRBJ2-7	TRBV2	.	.	CASSEQLKQYF	TGTGCCAGCAGTGAACAGCTGAAGCAGTACTTC
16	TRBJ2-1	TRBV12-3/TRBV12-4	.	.	CASSSRDSPLGSEQFF	TGTGCCAGCAGTTCCCGGGACTCCCCCCTTGGATCTGAGCAGTTCTTC
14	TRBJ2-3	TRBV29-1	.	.	CSVEARARENTQYF	TGCAGCGTTGAAGCCCGGGCACGTGAAAATACGCAGTATTTT
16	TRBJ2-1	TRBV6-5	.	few	CASSYYGVRTNNEQFF	TGTGCCAGCAGTTACTATGGTGTTAGGACAAACAATGAGCAGTTCTTC
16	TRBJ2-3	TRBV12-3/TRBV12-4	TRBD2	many	CASSSGTSGRADTQYF	TGTGCCAGCAGTTCCGGGACTAGCGGGAGGGCAGATACGCAGTATTTT
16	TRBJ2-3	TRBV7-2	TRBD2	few	CASSTGLAGVVDTQYF	TGTGCCAGCAGCACCGGACTAGCGGGAGTAGTGGATACGCAGTATTTT
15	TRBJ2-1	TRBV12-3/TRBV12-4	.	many	CASSSLGAGEGEQFF	TGTGCCAGCAGTTCGCTTGGGGCAGGTGAGGGTGAGCAGTTCTTC
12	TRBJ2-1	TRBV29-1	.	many	CSVEALAYEQFF	TGCAGCGTTGAGGCCCTAGCGTATGAGCAGTTCTTC
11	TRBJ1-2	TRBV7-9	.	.	CASSLVSGYTF	TGTGCCAGCAGCTTAGTATCTGGCTACACCTTC
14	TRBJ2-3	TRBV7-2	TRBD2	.	CASSPGLASDTQYF	TGTGCCAGCAGCCCCGGACTAGCATCAGATACGCAGTATTTT
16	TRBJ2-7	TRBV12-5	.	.	CASGLVLGQSSYEQYF	TGTGCTAGTGGTTTGGTACTAGGACAGAGCTCCTACGAGCAGTACTTC
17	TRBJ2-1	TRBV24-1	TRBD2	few	CATSDRPGLVSYNEQFF	TGTGCCACCAGTGACCGCCCCGGACTAGTCTCCTACAATGAGCAGTTCTTC